This T cell receptor (beta chain) was captured in a study of PD-L1 blockade in urothelial cancer (dated by TCRdb to 2016 to 2017). Describing the broader study: Therapy was started around 2014 for all patients, and atezolizumab 1,200 mg was administered intravenously every 3 weeks. About nine tenths of the roughly 29 patients were males with bladder-origin urothelial cancer, and about 60% of the roughly 30 reported a prior smoking history. An ECOG performance status of 0 or 1 was recorded for the patients, and 0 to 3 prior chemotherapy regimens had been received by the patients. Blood samples were analyzed at 3 weeks after treatment start (second dose) and at 6 weeks after treatment start. Blood samples yielded a median of around 130,000 T cells and around 83,000 unique TCRs, with median clonality 0.080. Durable clinical benefit was defined as progression-free survival longer than 6 months, and TCR features were also tested against progression-free and overall survival. Durable clinical benefit was achieved by nine patients but not by the remaining 20. In the same patients, whole exome sequencing and RNA sequencing of pretreatment tumors were performed in addition to TCR sequencing. An exploratory multi-omic analysis was conducted of the somatic, immune and clinical correlates of response to PD-L1 blockade with atezolizumab in urothelial cancer. Pretreatment blood TCR-seq was available for about 27 patients, at least one posttreatment blood collection was obtained for some 25 patients, and tumor TCR-seq was available for some 25 patients. Pretreatment tumor samples, along with matched peripheral blood collected serially before and after atezolizumab treatment, underwent TCR sequencing. Here is what the overall study found, with its caveats: Improved progression-free and overall survival was found to be associated with pretreatment peripheral blood TCR clonality below the median. Greater expansion of tumor-associated TCR clones in peripheral blood 3 weeks after the start of treatment was observed in patients with durable benefit (n of about 20, p = 0.022). Because the sample size was small (n of about 29) and many of the analyses were exploratory, the results are meant to be hypothesis-generating.

A distance of 16 bases separates the germline ends of V and J, which lose 0 bases and 5 bases respectively. CDR1 and CDR2 are read off the germline V gene (reference sequence) as LNHDA and SQIVND. Including cysteine and phenylalanine, the CDR3 has 16 amino acids. The read is trimmed to its CDR3 DNA, 48 bases read in frame from base 1. As concerns this clone: Its antigen specificity is not known. No base-level quality is on record; no much larger clone is a single base apart.

A cohort of 25 to 35 patients with locally advanced or metastatic urothelial carcinoma, treated at Memorial Sloan Kettering on a trial protocol, was included. Peripheral blood mononuclear cells were collected pretreatment and during treatment, with between 1 and 8 total time points per patient. The Qiagen DNeasy Blood extraction kit was used to purify genomic DNA from total PBMCs and from tumor samples. PBMCs were collected pretreatment and during treatment, and were isolated and stored as previously described. Synthetic TCR analog templates were spiked into each PCR to estimate absolute template abundance from read counts. Using the immunoSEQ assay, TCRbeta CDR3 regions were amplified from genomic DNA with bias-controlled V and J gene primers. Sequencing of rearranged TCRbeta segments was done at approximately 20X coverage. Per the source publication's procedure: Clustering was used to correct sequencing errors, and CDR3s were annotated against IMGT to assign V, D and J genes. Downstream analyses used only productive TCRbeta rearrangements, leaving out any out-of-frame or stop-codon sequences. To compute clonality, Shannon entropy was normalized by the log of the number of unique productive sequences and then subtracted from one. Fisher's exact test with Benjamini-Hochberg correction, using a cutoff of adjusted p below 0.01, was how clones that differed between time points or between blood and tumor were identified. TCRdb carries this immuneACCESS record with in-frame sequences only. Its versions omit some clonotypes, under half of them owing to an unresolved V gene in the studies checked, with the rest unexplained. V and J calls and clone size are copied from that table; D and trimming were computed from the DNA. The sample has tens of thousands of clones on record, over 75% of them singletons. The ten largest make up approximately 3.5% of the sample.

The receptor was isolated from a man in his 70s with urothelial cancer. The chain was built from TRBV19 and TRBJ2-5; a tentative D match to TRBD1 spans 7 bases. This specimen consisted of PBMCs, obtained around atezolizumab (anti-PD-L1) treatment. The CDR3 region has the sequence CASSIDRLAGGETQYF. The sequenced DNA: TGTGCCAGTAGTATAGATCGCTTGGCAGGGGGGGAGACCCAGTACTTC.